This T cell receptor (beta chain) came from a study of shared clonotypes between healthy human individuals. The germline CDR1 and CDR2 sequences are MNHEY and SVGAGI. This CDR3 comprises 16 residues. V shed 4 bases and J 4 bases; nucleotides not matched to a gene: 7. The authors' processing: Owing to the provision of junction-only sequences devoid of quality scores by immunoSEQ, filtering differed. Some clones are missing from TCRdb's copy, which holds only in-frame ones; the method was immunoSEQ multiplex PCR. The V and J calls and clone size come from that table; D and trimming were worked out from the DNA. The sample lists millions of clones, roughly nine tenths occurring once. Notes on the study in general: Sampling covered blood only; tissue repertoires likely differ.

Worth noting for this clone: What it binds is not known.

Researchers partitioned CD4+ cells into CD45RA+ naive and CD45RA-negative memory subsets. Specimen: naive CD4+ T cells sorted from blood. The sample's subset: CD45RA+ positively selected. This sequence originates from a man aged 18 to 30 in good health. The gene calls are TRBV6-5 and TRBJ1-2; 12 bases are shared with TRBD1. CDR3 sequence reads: CASSSYRDRGPYGYTF. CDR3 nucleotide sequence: TGTGCCAGCAGTTCCTACCGGGACAGGGGGCCCTATGGCTACACCTTC.